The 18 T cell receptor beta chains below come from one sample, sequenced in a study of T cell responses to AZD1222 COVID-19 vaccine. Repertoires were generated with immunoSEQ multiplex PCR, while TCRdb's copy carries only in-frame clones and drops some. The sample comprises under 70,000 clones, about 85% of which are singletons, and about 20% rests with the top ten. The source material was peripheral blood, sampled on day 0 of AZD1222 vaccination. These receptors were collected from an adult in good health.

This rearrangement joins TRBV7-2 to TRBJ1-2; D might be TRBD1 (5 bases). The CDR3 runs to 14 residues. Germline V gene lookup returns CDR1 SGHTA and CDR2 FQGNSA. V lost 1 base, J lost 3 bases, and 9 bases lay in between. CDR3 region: CASSLGGSDYGYTF. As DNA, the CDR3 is TGTGCCAGCAGCTTAGGGGGGTCAGACTATGGCTACACCTTC.

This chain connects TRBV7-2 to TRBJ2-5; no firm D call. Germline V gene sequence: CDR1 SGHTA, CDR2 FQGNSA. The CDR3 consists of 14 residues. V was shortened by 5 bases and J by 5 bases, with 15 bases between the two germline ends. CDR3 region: CASSPLPPGETQYF. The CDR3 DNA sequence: TGTGCCAGCAGCCCACTCCCGCCTGGGGAGACCCAGTACTTC.

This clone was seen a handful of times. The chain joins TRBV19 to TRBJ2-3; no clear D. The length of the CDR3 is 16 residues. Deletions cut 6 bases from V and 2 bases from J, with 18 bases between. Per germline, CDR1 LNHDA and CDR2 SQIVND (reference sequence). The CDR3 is CASRPPGTLSTDTQYF. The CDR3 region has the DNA TGTGCCAGTAGACCCCCCGGCACTCTTTCCACAGATACGCAGTATTTT.

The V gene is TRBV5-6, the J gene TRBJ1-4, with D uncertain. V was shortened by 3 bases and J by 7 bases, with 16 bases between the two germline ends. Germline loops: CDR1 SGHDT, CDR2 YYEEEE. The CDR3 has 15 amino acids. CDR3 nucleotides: TGTGCCAGCAGCTACTCACCCCTCGCGGGTGAAAAACTGTTTTTT. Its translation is CASSYSPLAGEKLFF. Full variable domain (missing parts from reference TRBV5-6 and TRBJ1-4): DAGVTQSPTHLIKTRGQQVTLRCSPKSGHDTVSWYQQALGQGPQFIFQYYEEEERQRGNFPDRFSGHQFPNYSSELNVNALLLGDSALYLCASSYSPLAGEKLFFGSGTQLSVL.

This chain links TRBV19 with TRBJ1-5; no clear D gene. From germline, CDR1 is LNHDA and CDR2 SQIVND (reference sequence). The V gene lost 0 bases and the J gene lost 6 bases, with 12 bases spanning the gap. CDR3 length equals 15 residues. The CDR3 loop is CASSIDPRSVQPQHF. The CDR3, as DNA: TGTGCCAGTAGTATAGATCCAAGGTCTGTTCAGCCCCAGCATTTT. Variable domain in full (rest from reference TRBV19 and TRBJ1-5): DGGITQSPKYLFRKEGQNVTLSCEQNLNHDAMYWYRQDPGQGLRLIYYSQIVNDFQKGDIAEGYSVSREKKESFPLTVTSAQKNPTAFYLCASSIDPRSVQPQHFGDGTRLSIL.

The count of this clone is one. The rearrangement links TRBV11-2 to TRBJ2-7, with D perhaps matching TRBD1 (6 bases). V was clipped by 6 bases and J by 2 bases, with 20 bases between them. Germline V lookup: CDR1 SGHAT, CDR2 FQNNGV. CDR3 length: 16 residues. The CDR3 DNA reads TGTGCCAGCAGGTCGTCCGGGACACCGTTTACCTACGAGCAGTACTTC. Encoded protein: CASRSSGTPFTYEQYF.

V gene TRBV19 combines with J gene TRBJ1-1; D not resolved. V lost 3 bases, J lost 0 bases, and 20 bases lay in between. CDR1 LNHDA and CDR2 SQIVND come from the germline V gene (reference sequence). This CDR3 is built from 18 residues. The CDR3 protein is CASSIISSWSAMNTEAFF. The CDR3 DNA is TGTGCCAGTAGTATTATCTCCTCGTGGTCCGCAATGAACACTGAAGCTTTCTTT.

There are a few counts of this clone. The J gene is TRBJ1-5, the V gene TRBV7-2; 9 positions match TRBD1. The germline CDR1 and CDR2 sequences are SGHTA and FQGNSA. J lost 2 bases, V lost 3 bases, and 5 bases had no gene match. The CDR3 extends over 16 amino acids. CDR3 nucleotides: TGTGCCAGCAGCTTGAGGACAGGGGCGGGCAATCAGCCCCAGCATTTT. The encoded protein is CASSLRTGAGNQPQHF. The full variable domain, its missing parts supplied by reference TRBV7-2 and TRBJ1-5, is GAGVSQSPSNKVTEKGKDVELRCDPISGHTALYWYRQSLGQGLEFLIYFQGNSAPDKSGLPSDRFSAERTGGSVSTLTIQRTQQEDSAVYLCASSLRTGAGNQPQHFGDGTRLSIL.

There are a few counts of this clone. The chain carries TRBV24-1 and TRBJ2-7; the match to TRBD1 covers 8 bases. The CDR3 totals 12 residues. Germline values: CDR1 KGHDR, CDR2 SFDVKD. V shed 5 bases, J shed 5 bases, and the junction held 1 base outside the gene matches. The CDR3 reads CATSGTGHEQYF. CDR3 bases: TGTGCCACCAGTGGGACAGGGCACGAGCAGTACTTC.

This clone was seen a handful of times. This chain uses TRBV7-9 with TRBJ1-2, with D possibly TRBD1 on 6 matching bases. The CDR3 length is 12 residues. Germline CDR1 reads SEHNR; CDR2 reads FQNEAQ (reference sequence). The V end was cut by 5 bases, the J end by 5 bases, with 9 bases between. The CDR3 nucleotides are TGTGCCAGCAGCCCAACAGGGTATGGCTACACCTTC. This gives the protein CASSPTGYGYTF. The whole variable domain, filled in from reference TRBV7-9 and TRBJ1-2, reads DTGVSQNPRHKITKRGQNVTFRCDPISEHNRLYWYRQTLGQGPEFLTYFQNEAQLEKSRLLSDRFSAERPKGSFSTLEIQRTEQGDSAMYLCASSPTGYGYTFGSGTRLTVV.

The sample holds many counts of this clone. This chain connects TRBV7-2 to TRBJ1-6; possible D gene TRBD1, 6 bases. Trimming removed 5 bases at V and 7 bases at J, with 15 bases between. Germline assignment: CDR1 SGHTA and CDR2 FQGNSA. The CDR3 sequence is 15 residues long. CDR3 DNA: TGTGCCAGCAGCGGGCGGGACATCCTCAATTCACCCCTCCACTTT. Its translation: CASSGRDILNSPLHF.

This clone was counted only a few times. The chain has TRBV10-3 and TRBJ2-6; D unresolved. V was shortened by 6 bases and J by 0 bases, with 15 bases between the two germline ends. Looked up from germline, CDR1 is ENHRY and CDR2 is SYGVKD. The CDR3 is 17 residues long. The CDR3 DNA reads TGTGCCATCAGCCCGTTGGACGGAAGCTCTGGGGCCAACGTCCTGACTTTC. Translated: CAISPLDGSSGANVLTF.

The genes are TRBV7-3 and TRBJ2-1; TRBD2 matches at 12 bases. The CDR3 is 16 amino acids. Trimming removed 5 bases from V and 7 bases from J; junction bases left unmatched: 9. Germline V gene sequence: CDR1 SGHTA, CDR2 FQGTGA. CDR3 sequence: CASSTGLAGKANEQFF. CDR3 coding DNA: TGTGCCAGCAGCACCGGACTAGCGGGAAAGGCTAATGAGCAGTTCTTC.

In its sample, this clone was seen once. DNA of the CDR3: TGTGCCAGCAGCTTACTAGCGCGCACAGATACGCAGTATTTT. It is translated as CASSLLARTDTQYF. This sequence joins TRBV7-2 and TRBJ2-3; D is possibly TRBD2 (6 bases). Germline V gives CDR1 SGHTA, CDR2 FQGNSA. The CDR3 sequence is 14 residues long. The V end was cut by 2 bases, the J end by 1 base, with 7 bases between.

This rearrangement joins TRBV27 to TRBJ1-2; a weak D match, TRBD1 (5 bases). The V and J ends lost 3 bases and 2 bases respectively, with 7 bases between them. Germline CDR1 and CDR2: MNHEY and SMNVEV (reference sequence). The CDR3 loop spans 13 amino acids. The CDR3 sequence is CASSFRGNYGYTF. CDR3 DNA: TGTGCCAGCAGTTTTCGGGGGAACTATGGCTACACCTTC.

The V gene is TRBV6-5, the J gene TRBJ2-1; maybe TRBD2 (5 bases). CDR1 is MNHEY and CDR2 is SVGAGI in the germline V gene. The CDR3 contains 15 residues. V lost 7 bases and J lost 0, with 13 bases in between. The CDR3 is CASKDVEGSYNEQFF. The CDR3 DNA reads TGTGCCAGCAAGGATGTAGAGGGCTCCTACAATGAGCAGTTCTTC.

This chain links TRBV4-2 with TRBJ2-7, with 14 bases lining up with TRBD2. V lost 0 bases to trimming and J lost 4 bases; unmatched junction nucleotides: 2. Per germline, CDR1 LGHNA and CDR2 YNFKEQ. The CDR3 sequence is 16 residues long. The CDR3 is CASSQEGTSGSYEQYF. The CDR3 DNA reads TGTGCCAGCAGCCAAGAGGGGACTAGCGGGAGTTACGAGCAGTACTTC.

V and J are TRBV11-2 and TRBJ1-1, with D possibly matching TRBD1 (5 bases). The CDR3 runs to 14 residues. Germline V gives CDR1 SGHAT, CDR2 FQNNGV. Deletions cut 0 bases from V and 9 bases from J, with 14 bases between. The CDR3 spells CASSLERQSKQAFF. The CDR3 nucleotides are TGTGCCAGCAGCTTAGAAAGACAGAGCAAACAAGCTTTCTTT.